The 6 T cell receptor beta chains below were found in one sample sequenced in a study of blood T cells in healthy people across ages. For the second PCR, which ran for roughly 6 to 12 cycles, a sample-barcoded 5' primer and a J-beta primer mix were used. Each CDR3 protein gets one entry after TCRdb re-called the 5' RACE reads with MiXCR. The sample has 2 million or so distinct CDR3 sequences, just under 50% seen once. The sample comprised blood. These receptors were collected from a woman aged 40 to 55 in good health.

This clonotype was counted once. V usage is TRBV3-1 and J usage is TRBJ2-3; the D gene is possibly TRBD1 (5 bases). Germline loops: CDR1 LGHDT, CDR2 YNNKEL (reference sequence). The CDR3 totals 16 residues. V was cut by 0 bases and J by 0 bases, with 10 bases left in between. CDR3 amino acids: CASSQEPRQSTDTQYF. CDR3 nucleotide sequence: TGTGCCAGCAGCCAAGAGCCGAGACAGAGCACAGATACGCAGTATTTT.

This clonotype has only a few counts. The rearrangement joins TRBV7-2 to TRBJ2-3; D is tentatively TRBD1 or TRBD2 (5 bases each). V was cut by 0 bases and J by 1 base, with 14 bases left in between. This CDR3 is built from 17 residues. Germline V gene lookup returns CDR1 SGHTA and CDR2 FQGNSA. CDR3 region: CASSLARGNPRTDTQYF. DNA of the CDR3: TGTGCCAGCAGCTTAGCGAGGGGAAACCCCCGCACAGATACGCAGTATTTT.

Notes on this clonotype: The junction differs from germline at one of its ends, possibly a read error. The CDR3 loop is CASSPTGTRDLSGASVLTF. The CDR3 region has the DNA TGTGCCAGCAGCCCAACCGGGACAAGGGACCTCTCTGGGGCCAGCGTCCTGACTTTC. The V gene is TRBV5-6, the J gene TRBJ2-6, with D possibly TRBD1 on 6 matching bases. The germline CDR1 and CDR2 sequences are SGHDT and YYEEEE. CDR3 length: 19 residues.

CDR3 nucleotide sequence: TGTGCCATCAATACAGGGGCTGGGGCCAACGTCCTGACTTTC. Translated, it gives CAINTGAGANVLTF. The chain carries TRBV10-3 and TRBJ2-6, with 7 bases identical to TRBD1. Germline values: CDR1 ENHRY, CDR2 SYGVKD. The CDR3 is made up of 14 amino acids. With V trimmed by 7 bases and J by 2 bases, 2 bases remained unmatched.

The rearrangement uses TRBV7-2 and TRBJ1-2; possibly TRBD1 for D (5 bases). Trimming left V 6 bases short and J 6 bases short, with 14 bases between. CDR1 SGHTA and CDR2 FQGNSA come from the germline V gene. CDR3 length: 13 amino acids. CDR3 region: CASSSTGPHGYTF. The DNA of the CDR3 is TGTGCCAGCAGTTCCACAGGACCTCATGGCTACACCTTC.

This chain links TRBV7-2 with TRBJ2-3; 7 nucleotides match TRBD2. This CDR3 is 15 amino acids long. The trim removed 5 bases at V and 0 bases at J, leaving 5 bases unmatched. Germline assignment: CDR1 SGHTA and CDR2 FQGNSA. The CDR3 sequence: CASSRDYLSTDTQYF. For the CDR3, the DNA is TGTGCCAGCAGCCGGGACTACCTTAGCACAGATACGCAGTATTTT.